This TCR beta chain came from a study of T cell responses to AZD1222 COVID-19 vaccine. TCRdb's copy holds only in-frame clones and misses some; the assay was immunoSEQ multiplex PCR. The table has some 140,000 clones, over 90% seen once; the top ten hold around 5.4%. Regarding this clone: The antigen is not known. At one boundary the junction diverges from the germline segment, which might be a read error.

Study outcomes and limitations: The study identified only six AZD1222 recipients as seropositive at baseline. Dominant CD4 TCR responses targeted spike regions 160-218 and 743-854. Unmutated variant regions are reportedly targeted by nearly half of spike-specific TCRs. Most donors were white British and more were female, and clonal diversity was possibly underestimated.

The CDR3 has 10 amino acids. Germline V gene data show CDR1 as SGHVT and CDR2 as SQSDAQ. The receptor was isolated from an adult in good health. Specimen: peripheral blood, collected on day 0 of AZD1222 vaccination. V is TRBV7-4 and J is TRBJ2-7, with D possibly matching TRBD2 (5 bases). The CDR3 is CASSLVGRDF. Here the CDR3 DNA reads TGTGCCAGCAGCTTAGTAGGGCGGGACTTC.